Given below is one T cell receptor beta chain in context. No antigen is known for it. Unmatched junction bases numbered 10, after V lost 4 bases and J lost 4 bases. There are 19 residues in the CDR3. Germline CDR1 is KGHDR and CDR2 is SFDVKD. The table came from immunoSEQ multiplex PCR; TCRdb's copy has only in-frame clones and leaves some out. This table holds roughly 120,000 clones, about 90% found once. This specimen comes from a study of T cell responses to AZD1222 COVID-19 vaccine. Whole-study results and caveats: The study identified only five or six AZD1222 recipients as seropositive at baseline. Clonal diversity was possibly underestimated; the donors were predominantly white British and more often female. Spike-wide vaccine-associated CD4 TCRs dominated at 160-218 and 743-854.

The chain employs TRBV24-1 and TRBJ2-2; 14 positions match TRBD2. The clonotype originates from an adult who received the AZD1222 COVID-19 vaccine. Material: peripheral blood, obtained 28 days after the second AZD1222 dose. CDR3 nucleotide sequence: TGTGCCACCAGTGACTCCAGACTAGCGGGAGGGCTTAGCACCGGGGAGCTGTTTTTT. It is translated as CATSDSRLAGGLSTGELFF.